One sample yielded the 32 T cell receptor beta chains listed below, sequenced in a study of T-cell memory formation after mild COVID-19. A single record per CDR3 protein comes from TCRdb applying MiXCR to the 5' RACE reads. Of about 600,000 distinct CDR3 sequences detected, less than 25% appear once; the ten largest clones hold about 8.2%. Sequenced material: PBMCs or a T cell subset sorted from them (not recorded which). The receptors here all came from an adult woman who had mild COVID-19 (a few samples of this study predate the infection). Cell type and time point are not known.

V usage is TRBV20-1 and J usage is TRBJ1-5; unclear D gene. The germline V and J ends were trimmed by 3 bases and 5 bases, with 17 bases remaining between them. Germline CDR1 and CDR2: DFQATT and SNEGSKA (reference sequence). The CDR3 is made up of 15 amino acids. The CDR3 sequence is CSARPHGGRHQPQHF. The CDR3 nucleotides read TGCAGTGCTAGGCCCCATGGAGGGAGACATCAGCCCCAGCATTTT.

The CDR3 DNA reads TGCAGTGCCATCCGGAGGGGGGGCACTGAAGCTTTCTTT. Translating gives CSAIRRGGTEAFF. The rearrangement joins TRBV20-1 to TRBJ1-1, with D possibly TRBD1 on 6 matching bases. The CDR3 is 13 amino acids. V was shortened by 6 bases and J by 4 bases, with 15 bases between the two germline ends. Germline assignment: CDR1 DFQATT and CDR2 SNEGSKA (reference sequence).

This clonotype was found many times. J is TRBJ2-2 and V is TRBV9; no reliable D call. This CDR3 comprises 13 residues. Germline assignment: CDR1 SGDLS and CDR2 YYNGEE. The ends were cut back, 3 bases at V and 3 bases at J, with 6 bases in the middle. The CDR3 DNA sequence: TGTGCCAGCAGCGAAGGGTACACCGGGGAGCTGTTTTTT. Amino acids: CASSEGYTGELFF.

V is TRBV15 and J is TRBJ2-1, with D possibly TRBD1 on 6 matching bases. This CDR3 is built from 16 residues. Germline V gene lookup returns CDR1 LNHNV and CDR2 YYDKDF (reference sequence). The germline V and J ends were trimmed by 5 bases and 3 bases, with 17 bases remaining between them. In nucleotides, the CDR3 is TGTGCCACCAGCCCCAAGGACAGTGCTAACTACAATGAGCAGTTCTTC. Protein: CATSPKDSANYNEQFF.

The chain's CDR3 is CASSYFPNYEQYF. CDR3 in DNA: TGTGCCAGCAGTTACTTCCCAAACTACGAGCAGTACTTC. The V gene is TRBV6-2 or TRBV6-3, the J gene TRBJ2-7, with D hard to call. Germline CDR1 reads MNHEY; CDR2 reads SVGEGT. V shed 1 base and J shed 3 bases, with 7 bases lying between them. The CDR3 totals 13 residues.

This clonotype was recorded a few times. This rearrangement joins TRBV29-1 to TRBJ2-7, with D perhaps TRBD2 (5 bases). Trimming pared 0 bases from V and 2 bases from J, leaving 8 bases between. The CDR3 is 13 amino acids. Germline V CDR1 and CDR2: SQVTM, ANQGSEA. The CDR3 protein is CSVEDGRAYEQYF. CDR3 coding DNA: TGCAGCGTTGAAGATGGGAGAGCCTACGAGCAGTACTTC.

This clonotype was observed a handful of times. The chain employs TRBV5-1 and TRBJ1-1; TRBD1 agrees at 7 bases. Germline trimming cut 1 base from V and 0 bases from J; bases unmatched to any gene: 9. Germline values: CDR1 SGHRS, CDR2 YFSETQ. The CDR3 contains 17 residues. CDR3 loop: CASSLWPRQGMNTEAFF. The CDR3 region has the DNA TGCGCCAGCAGCTTGTGGCCCAGACAGGGAATGAACACTGAAGCTTTCTTT.

The table lists this clonotype with a few counts. This chain links TRBV5-1 with TRBJ2-2; no reliable D call. Germline values: CDR1 SGHRS, CDR2 YFSETQ. V was clipped by 4 bases and J by 7 bases, with 8 bases between them. CDR3 length: 12 amino acids. For the CDR3, the DNA is TGCGCCAGCAGCGTCGGAGACGGGGAGCTGTTTTTT. As protein: CASSVGDGELFF.

This chain connects TRBV12-3 or TRBV12-4 to TRBJ2-1; maybe TRBD2 (6 bases). V lost 4 bases to trimming and J lost 3 bases, with 10 bases between them. This CDR3 has 14 residues. The CDR3 region is CASSSEAGYNEQFF. CDR3 bases: TGTGCCAGCAGTTCCGAAGCGGGCTACAATGAGCAGTTCTTC.

This clonotype was observed a few times. The chain joins TRBV18 to TRBJ1-2; D is uncertain. CDR1 is KGHSH, CDR2 LQKENI, per germline. The CDR3 runs to 14 residues. V was cut by 2 bases and J by 6 bases, with 13 bases left in between. CDR3 coding DNA: TGTGCCAGCTCACCAAGCTTTGGCGGGGATGGCTACACCTTC. This sequence encodes CASSPSFGGDGYTF.

The genes are TRBV7-9 and TRBJ2-1; TRBD2 matches 9 bases. Germline V gives CDR1 SEHNR, CDR2 FQNEAQ (reference sequence). The CDR3 totals 15 residues. Trimming removed 5 bases from V and 5 bases from J; junction bases left unmatched: 7. The CDR3 loop reads CASSGSGSIDNEQFF. The CDR3 DNA reads TGTGCCAGCAGCGGTAGCGGGAGCATTGACAATGAGCAGTTCTTC.

This rearrangement joins TRBV29-1 to TRBJ1-2, with TRBD1 matching over 8 bases. The V gene end was trimmed by 6 bases and the J gene end by 2 bases; junction bases not matched to a gene: 8. This CDR3 has 14 amino acids. Germline V lookup: CDR1 SQVTM, CDR2 ANQGSEA. The CDR3 is CSVRPGQENYGYTF. The CDR3 DNA is TGCAGCGTCCGACCGGGACAGGAAAACTATGGCTACACCTTC.

The J gene is TRBJ1-1, the V gene TRBV7-6; 8 bases are shared with TRBD1. The V segment lost 1 base and the J segment 0 bases; nucleotides outside the gene matches: 10. This CDR3 spans 18 amino acids. Germline CDR1 is SGHVS and CDR2 is FNYEAQ. CDR3 DNA sequence: TGTGCCAGCAGCTTAGTTCCGCAGGGGGCTTCGGTGAACACTGAAGCTTTCTTT. The encoded protein is CASSLVPQGASVNTEAFF.

The chain is built from TRBV18 and TRBJ1-1; a possible D gene is TRBD1 (6 bases). Trimming cost V 4 bases and J 5 bases, with 14 bases left between them. The CDR3 is 14 residues long. In germline, CDR1 is KGHSH, CDR2 LQKENI. The CDR3 here is CASSLYTGRTEAFF. CDR3 nucleotides: TGTGCCAGCTCACTTTATACAGGGAGGACTGAAGCTTTCTTT.

This clonotype was seen a handful of times. The chain employs TRBV24-1 and TRBJ2-3; maybe TRBD2 (6 bases). Germline V gene lookup returns CDR1 KGHDR and CDR2 SFDVKD. The CDR3 is 17 amino acids. Deletions cut 1 base from V and 1 base from J, with 14 bases between. CDR3 loop: CATSDFTGGWGTDTQYF. The CDR3 DNA reads as TGTGCCACCAGTGATTTCACCGGAGGGTGGGGCACAGATACGCAGTATTTT.

The rearrangement links TRBV29-1 to TRBJ2-7; weak D call: TRBD1 (6 bases). Trimming removed 6 bases from V and 4 bases from J, with 10 bases in between. The CDR3 covers 11 residues. The germline V gene has CDR1 SQVTM and CDR2 ANQGSEA. The CDR3 DNA reads TGCAGCGTCAGGACAGATTACGAGCAGTACTTC. This encodes CSVRTDYEQYF.

The chain carries TRBV15 and TRBJ1-1, with a tentative D call TRBD1 (5 bases). The CDR3 is 13 residues long. Germline CDR1 is LNHNV and CDR2 is YYDKDF (reference sequence). V was trimmed by 0 bases and J by 8 bases, leaving 10 bases between them. CDR3 bases: TGTGCCACCAGCAGAGATTCGAACAGGGAAGCTTTCTTT. Residues: CATSRDSNREAFF.

This chain connects TRBV30 to TRBJ1-4; D is possibly TRBD1 (5 bases). The CDR3 consists of 15 residues. Trimming took off 0 bases at V and 8 bases at J, with 16 bases between the two ends. From germline, CDR1 is GTSNPN and CDR2 SVGIG (reference sequence). CDR3 DNA: TGTGCCTGGAGTGTCGGCAGGGCCAAGGTCGAAAAACTGTTTTTT. Its translation is CAWSVGRAKVEKLFF.

This clonotype appeared a few times. The chain combines TRBV6-5 with TRBJ2-2, with TRBD2 matching 10 bases. CDR3 length: 15 residues. V was pared by 7 bases and J by 2 bases, with 4 bases of the junction left unmatched. Germline V lookup: CDR1 MNHEY, CDR2 SVGAGI. CDR3 sequence (DNA): TGTGCCAGCAAACAGCGGGGGGGAAACACCGGGGAGCTGTTTTTT. It translates to CASKQRGGNTGELFF.

The J gene is TRBJ2-7, the V gene TRBV7-2; 8 nucleotides align to TRBD2. The CDR3 length is 13 residues. The V segment lost 1 base and the J segment 7 bases; nucleotides outside the gene matches: 3. Per germline, CDR1 SGHTA and CDR2 FQGNSA. The chain's CDR3 is CASSLGGGGEQYF. The CDR3, as DNA: TGTGCCAGCAGCTTAGGTGGCGGGGGGGAGCAGTACTTC. The entire variable domain, with the rest obtained from reference TRBV7-2 and TRBJ2-7, is as follows: GAGVSQSPSNKVTEKGKDVELRCDPISGHTALYWYRQSLGQGLEFLIYFQGNSAPDKSGLPSDRFSAERTGGSVSTLTIQRTQQEDSAVYLCASSLGGGGEQYFGPGTRLTVT.

The V call is TRBV12-3 or TRBV12-4, the J call TRBJ2-5; D ambiguous. V dropped 3 bases and J dropped 1 base, with 6 bases sitting between them. There are 13 residues in the CDR3. CDR3 sequence: CASSFDAQETQYF. The CDR3 DNA reads TGTGCCAGCAGTTTTGACGCCCAAGAGACCCAGTACTTC.

This CDR3 is CASSQDGGGYTF. The CDR3 DNA reads as TGCGCCAGCAGCCAAGACGGTGGTGGCTACACCTTC. The V call is TRBV4-1, the J call TRBJ1-2, with D uncertain. The length of the CDR3 is 12 residues. Trimming left V 0 bases short and J 7 bases short, with 6 bases between. Germline loops: CDR1 MGHRA, CDR2 YSYEKL.

V gene TRBV4-2 combines with J gene TRBJ2-6; tentative D call: TRBD1 (6 bases). Germline V CDR1 and CDR2: LGHNA, YNFKEQ. This CDR3 is built from 19 residues. V gave up 0 bases and J gave up 0 bases, with 15 bases separating them. The chain's CDR3 is CASSQEGGRGRSGANVLTF. The CDR3 nucleotides are TGTGCCAGCAGCCAAGAGGGCGGCAGGGGCCGCTCTGGGGCCAACGTCCTGACTTTC.

The V and J genes are TRBV7-2 and TRBJ2-7; 9 bases map to TRBD1. CDR3 length: 15 amino acids. The V segment lost 5 bases and the J segment 2 bases; nucleotides outside the gene matches: 7. The V gene's germline CDR1 is SGHTA and CDR2 FQGNSA. The CDR3 loop is CASSPDRGDTYEQYF. The CDR3, as DNA: TGTGCCAGCAGCCCGGACAGGGGAGACACCTACGAGCAGTACTTC.

This chain joins TRBV14 and TRBJ2-7, with TRBD1 matching 7 bases. Germline loops: CDR1 SGHDN, CDR2 FVKESK. V shed 5 bases, J shed 2 bases, and the junction held 12 bases outside the gene matches. The CDR3 loop spans 16 amino acids. DNA for the CDR3: TGTGCCAGCAGCAACGACCGACAGGGACGAGCCTACGAGCAGTACTTC. It codes for CASSNDRQGRAYEQYF. The full variable domain, with the rest looked up from reference TRBV14 and TRBJ2-7, is EAGVTQFPSHSVIEKGQTVTLRCDPISGHDNLYWYRRVMGKEIKFLLHFVKESKQDESGMPNNRFLAERTGGTYSTLKVQPAELEDSGVYFCASSNDRQGRAYEQYFGPGTRLTVT.

This clonotype has only a few counts. The chain combines TRBV12-3 or TRBV12-4 with TRBJ1-1, with no clear D. This CDR3 is 13 amino acids long. V was pared by 6 bases and J by 3 bases, with 11 bases between. CDR3 amino acids: CASSSGTHTEAFF. The CDR3, as DNA: TGTGCCAGCAGCTCCGGCACCCACACTGAAGCTTTCTTT.

The V gene is TRBV6-6, the J gene TRBJ1-5; 8 bases match TRBD1. The CDR3 totals 14 residues. Unmatched junction bases numbered 2, after V lost 2 bases and J lost 5 bases. From germline, CDR1 is MNHNY and CDR2 SVGAGI (reference sequence). CDR3 sequence: CASSYPGGDQPQHF. DNA of the CDR3: TGTGCCAGCAGTTACCCAGGGGGCGATCAGCCCCAGCATTTT.

The J gene is TRBJ1-1, the V gene TRBV5-1; D might be TRBD1 (5 bases). The CDR3 spans 14 residues. The V end lost 4 bases, the J end lost 1 base, and 11 bases lay between the germline ends. CDR1 SGHRS and CDR2 YFSETQ come from the germline V gene. This CDR3 reads CASSEGDSNTEAFF. The DNA of the CDR3 is TGCGCCAGCAGCGAAGGGGACTCGAACACTGAAGCTTTCTTT.

The chain recombines TRBV14 with TRBJ1-3; D perhaps matches TRBD1 (5 bases). The germline V gene encodes CDR1 SGHDN and CDR2 FVKESK. This CDR3 is 15 amino acids long. The ends were cut back, 2 bases at V and 2 bases at J, with 10 bases in the middle. DNA of the CDR3: TGTGCCAGCAGCCAACGTGCGGGGGCTGGAAACACCATATATTTT. It specifies CASSQRAGAGNTIYF. Complete variable domain (other parts from reference TRBV14 and TRBJ1-3): EAGVTQFPSHSVIEKGQTVTLRCDPISGHDNLYWYRRVMGKEIKFLLHFVKESKQDESGMPNNRFLAERTGGTYSTLKVQPAELEDSGVYFCASSQRAGAGNTIYFGEGSWLTVV.

The chain combines TRBV20-1 with TRBJ2-2; the match to TRBD1 covers 11 bases. Per the germline V gene, CDR1 is DFQATT and CDR2 is SNEGSKA (reference sequence). Trimming cost V 6 bases and J 3 bases; bases outside gene matches: 3. This CDR3 has 14 amino acids. The CDR3 nucleotides read TGCAGTGCCGGGGACAGGGGGGACACCGGGGAGCTGTTTTTT. It yields the protein CSAGDRGDTGELFF.

This clonotype was observed a few times. The chain joins TRBV7-6 to TRBJ1-1; TRBD1 is a possible D gene (5 bases). Germline V gene sequence: CDR1 SGHVS, CDR2 FNYEAQ. The V end lost 11 bases, the J end lost 7 bases, and 17 bases lay between the germline ends. The CDR3 sequence is 12 residues long. In nucleotides, the CDR3 is TGTGCCTCCCGAAGTTTGGGGGGTGAAGCTTTCTTT. This gives the protein CASRSLGGEAFF.

The chain uses TRBV13 and TRBJ2-1, with 7 bases identical to TRBD2. Per germline, CDR1 PRHDT and CDR2 FYEKMQ (reference sequence). CDR3 length equals 14 residues. V shed 3 bases and J 4 bases; nucleotides not matched to a gene: 3. The CDR3 nucleotides read TGTGCCAGCAGCTTTACTAGCGAATACAATGAGCAGTTCTTC. This gives the protein CASSFTSEYNEQFF.